This T cell receptor (beta chain) is drawn from a study of type 1 regulatory T cells. Background on the study: An in vitro protocol generated T-allo10, a Tr1-enriched, alloantigen-specific CD4 T cell product. Notes on the study in general: Type 1 regulatory T cells had a more restricted TCR repertoire than non-type 1 regulatory T cells.

The CDR3 extends over 14 amino acids. V was pared by 7 bases and J by 4 bases, with 13 bases between. From germline, CDR1 is MDHEN and CDR2 SYDVKM. On this clonotype itself: Antigen: not known.

Via MiXCR, TCRdb re-called the reads, giving one row per CDR3 protein. The sample has just under 65,000 distinct CDR3 sequences; roughly 49% are singletons. This sequence was found in a human donor in good health. Sequences were obtained from cultured non-Tr1 T cells, either the whole culture or a sorted T cell fraction (not recorded which). V and J are TRBV28 and TRBJ2-2; D gene uncertain. The CDR3: CASTRTPVTGELFF. The CDR3 DNA reads as TGTGCCAGCACCCGCACCCCCGTCACCGGGGAGCTGTTTTTT. The full variable domain, completed using reference TRBV28 and TRBJ2-2, is DVKVTQSSRYLVKRTGEKVFLECVQDMDHENMFWYRQDPGLGLRLIYFSYDVKMKEKGDIPEGYSVSREKKERFSLILESASTNQTSMYLCASTRTPVTGELFFGEGSRLTVL.